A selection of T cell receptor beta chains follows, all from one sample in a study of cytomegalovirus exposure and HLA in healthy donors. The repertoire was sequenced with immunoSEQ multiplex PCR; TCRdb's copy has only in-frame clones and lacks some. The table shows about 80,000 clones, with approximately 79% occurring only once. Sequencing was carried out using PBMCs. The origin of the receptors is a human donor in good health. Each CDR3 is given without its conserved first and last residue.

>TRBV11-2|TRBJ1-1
ASSLQGGTEAF
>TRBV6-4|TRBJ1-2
ASSDQPGQGYGYT
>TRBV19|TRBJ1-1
ASSGQAEAF
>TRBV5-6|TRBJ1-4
ASSSRGIVF
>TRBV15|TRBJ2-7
ATSRPGGGYEQY
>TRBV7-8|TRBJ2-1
ASSPLAEGQF
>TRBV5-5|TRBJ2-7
ASSLGPQGDEQY
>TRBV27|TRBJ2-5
ASGYRGQETQY
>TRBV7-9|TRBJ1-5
ASSPGRQGSENQPQH
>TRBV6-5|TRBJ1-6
ASSNLAGATSPLH
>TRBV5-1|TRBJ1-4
ASKGEGMNEKLF
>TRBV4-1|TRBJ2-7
ASSQGRGGSYEQY
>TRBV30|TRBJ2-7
AWSEGQPYEQY
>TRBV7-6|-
ASSRGQYYEQY
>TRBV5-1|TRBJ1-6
ASSPGQGLSPLH
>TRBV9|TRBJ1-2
ASSAWTDGYT
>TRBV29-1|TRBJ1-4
SVEAGTNEKLF
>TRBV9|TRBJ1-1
ASSRDRNTEAF
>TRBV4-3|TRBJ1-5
ASSQDLGGNQPQH
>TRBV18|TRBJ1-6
ASSPLEGGGNSPLH
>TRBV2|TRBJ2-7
ASARESSSYEQY
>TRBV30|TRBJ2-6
AWSDLSGANVLT
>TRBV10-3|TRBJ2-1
AIQRAGAHNEQF
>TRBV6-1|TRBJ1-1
ASSESGPRAF
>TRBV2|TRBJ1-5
ASSEALAGRQPQH
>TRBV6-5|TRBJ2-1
ASSYSSPSSYNEQF
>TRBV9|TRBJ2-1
ASSVASGRGEQF
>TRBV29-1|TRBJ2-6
SVEGSSGANVLT
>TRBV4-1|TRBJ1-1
ASSQGAKITEAF
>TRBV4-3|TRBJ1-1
ASSQDGPNEAF
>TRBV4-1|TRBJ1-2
ASSQDLWERDSYGYT
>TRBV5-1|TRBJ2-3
ASRIRGTSTDTQY
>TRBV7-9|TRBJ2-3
ASSSRGYSTDTQY
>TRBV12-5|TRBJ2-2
ASGLVFFNLGGNTGELF
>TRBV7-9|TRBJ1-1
ASSLVRGLNTEAF
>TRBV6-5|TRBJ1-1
ASSYPRQGRDTEAF
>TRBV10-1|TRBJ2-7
ASSEDQDSEQY
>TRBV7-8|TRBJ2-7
ASSPSSGGRSYEQY
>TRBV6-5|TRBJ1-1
ASSSGSPRGAF
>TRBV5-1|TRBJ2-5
ASSSLGGAAIQETQY
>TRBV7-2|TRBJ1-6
ASSLGWSTGGSPLH
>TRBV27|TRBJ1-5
ASSFGTGGQPQH
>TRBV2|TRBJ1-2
ASSALGQGFYGYT
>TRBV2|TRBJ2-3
ASRPGADTQY
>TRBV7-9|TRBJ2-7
ATHLGDSPYEQY
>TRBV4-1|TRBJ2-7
ASSPVGAGSYEQY
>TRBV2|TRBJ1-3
ASSEDRRGPGNTIY
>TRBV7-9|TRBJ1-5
ASSLGIGGRQPQN
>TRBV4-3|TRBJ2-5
ASSQETGPKETQY
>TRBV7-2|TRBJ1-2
ASSLLGGGTANYGYT
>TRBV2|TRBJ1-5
ASSMDRLSNQPQH
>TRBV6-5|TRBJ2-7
ASSPGTPYEQY
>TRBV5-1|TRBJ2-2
ASSRGTGGPGELF
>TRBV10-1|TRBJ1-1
ASSEGAGLVAF
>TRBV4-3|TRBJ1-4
ASSQDYHRGTNEKLF
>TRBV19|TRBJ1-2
ASRISGTGSYGYT
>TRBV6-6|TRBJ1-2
ASSDEGQGGGYT
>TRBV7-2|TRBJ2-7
ASSPGGPYEQY
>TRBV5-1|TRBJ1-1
ASSLAAGGTEAF